Shown below are 5 T cell receptor beta chains from a single sample sequenced in a study of cytomegalovirus exposure and HLA in healthy donors. The PCR contained 60 Vbeta and 13 Jbeta primers. Assay: immunoSEQ multiplex PCR; the TCRdb copy retains only in-frame clones and omits some. The sample lists about 200,000 clones; roughly 13% were seen once. The sequenced sample consisted of PBMCs. All receptors come from a man aged 50 to 60 in good health and CMV-seropositive.

The chain recombines TRBV11-3 with TRBJ2-4; D may be TRBD1 (5 bases). From germline, CDR1 is SGHNT and CDR2 YENEEA. Deletions cut 5 bases from V and 5 bases from J, with 16 bases between. The CDR3 contains 15 residues. The CDR3 is CASSPFQGQQNIQYF. CDR3 nucleotide sequence: TGTGCCAGCAGCCCTTTCCAGGGTCAACAAAACATTCAGTACTTC.

The gene calls are TRBV5-6 and TRBJ2-1, with 7 bases fitting TRBD2. Germline trimming cut 0 bases from V and 5 bases from J; bases unmatched to any gene: 5. Germline loops: CDR1 SGHDT, CDR2 YYEEEE. The length of the CDR3 is 15 residues. The CDR3 region has the DNA TGTGCCAGCAGCTTGGGTAGCGGGCGACACAATGAGCAGTTCTTC. Amino acids: CASSLGSGRHNEQFF.

The J gene is TRBJ2-2, the V gene TRBV11-3; TRBD2 agrees at 10 bases. Germline V gives CDR1 SGHNT, CDR2 YENEEA. With 1 base clipped from V and 1 base from J, the junction kept 3 bases outside the gene matches. The CDR3 is made up of 17 amino acids. The CDR3 loop is CASSLGGLARNTGELFF. DNA for the CDR3: TGTGCCAGCAGCTTAGGGGGACTAGCGAGGAACACCGGGGAGCTGTTTTTT. The full variable domain, completed using reference TRBV11-3 and TRBJ2-2, is EAGVVQSPRYKIIEKKQPVAFWCNPISGHNTLYWYLQNLGQGPELLIRYENEEAVDDSQLPKDRFSAERLKGVDSTLKIQPAELGDSAVYLCASSLGGLARNTGELFFGEGSRLTVL.

There are a few counts of this clone. This chain links TRBV29-1 with TRBJ2-7; TRBD2 is a possible D gene (6 bases). Germline V gives CDR1 SQVTM, CDR2 ANQGSEA. The V end lost 4 bases, the J end lost 0 bases, and 13 bases lay between the germline ends. The CDR3 extends over 14 amino acids. The chain's CDR3 is CSVVRDSSSYEQYF. The CDR3 DNA follows: TGCAGCGTTGTTCGGGACTCCAGCTCCTACGAGCAGTACTTC.

This clone was counted a few times. The sample carries other DNA sequences with the same CDR3. The genes are TRBV7-2 and TRBJ1-5; D may be TRBD1 (5 bases). Germline loops: CDR1 SGHTA, CDR2 FQGNSA. The V end was cut by 0 bases, the J end by 2 bases, with 8 bases between. The CDR3 spans 15 residues. The CDR3 sequence: CASSLAGGGNQPQHF. The CDR3 DNA sequence: TGTGCCAGCAGCTTAGCTGGAGGGGGCAATCAGCCCCAGCATTTT.